Following are 9 T cell receptor beta chains from one sample sequenced in a study of T cell repertoires in cytomegalovirus infection. TCRdb analysed the reads with MiXCR anew, one entry per CDR3 protein. Among about 130,000 distinct CDR3 sequences, roughly a quarter were seen once, and the ten largest hold approximately 35%. For these TCRs, the target antigens are not known. Sequencing was carried out using PBMCs, sequenced either directly or after in vitro stimulation (not recorded which). The origin of the receptors is a human donor in good health (CMV status not recorded). Some clones in this sample may be carry-over from other donors' samples.

This clonotype came up many times. The chain carries TRBV7-2 and TRBJ2-5, with D maybe TRBD2 (6 bases). From germline, CDR1 is SGHTA and CDR2 FQGNSA. The CDR3 consists of 16 residues. Trimming stripped 7 bases from V and 1 base from J, with 19 bases between. Here the CDR3 reads CASTWGVADPQETQYF. The CDR3 region has the DNA TGTGCCAGCACCTGGGGGGTAGCAGACCCCCAAGAGACCCAGTACTTC. Combining the CDR3 with reference TRBV7-2 and TRBJ2-5 gives the whole variable domain GAGVSQSPSNKVTEKGKDVELRCDPISGHTALYWYRQSLGQGLEFLIYFQGNSAPDKSGLPSDRFSAERTGGSVSTLTIQRTQQEDSAVYLCASTWGVADPQETQYFGPGTRLLVL.

This clonotype was observed a few times. This rearrangement joins TRBV15 to TRBJ2-5; no reliable D call. This CDR3 has 15 amino acids. V lost 0 bases and J 6 bases, leaving 14 bases between the germline ends. Per germline, CDR1 LNHNV and CDR2 YYDKDF (reference sequence). The CDR3 region has the DNA TGTGCCACCAGCAGAGAATGGCGTGAGATAAAGACCCAGTACTTC. It encodes CATSREWREIKTQYF.

The V and J genes are TRBV5-5 and TRBJ2-7, with a possible D match to TRBD2 (6 bases). The CDR3 has 15 residues. Trimming cost V 4 bases and J 1 base, with 15 bases left between them. CDR1 and CDR2 (germline): SGHKS, YYEKEE (reference sequence). The CDR3 spells CASSPLEGLSYEQYV. The CDR3, as DNA: TGTGCCAGCAGCCCTTTGGAGGGACTTTCCTACGAGCAGTACGTC.

The V call is TRBV27, the J call TRBJ2-2; D unresolved. In germline, CDR1 is MNHEY, CDR2 SMNVEV (reference sequence). Trimming cost V 5 bases and J 4 bases, with 11 bases left between them. The CDR3 totals 14 residues. Here the CDR3 reads CASSPWTPTGELFF. The CDR3, as DNA: TGTGCCAGCAGTCCATGGACCCCCACCGGGGAGCTGTTTTTT.

In this sample, this clonotype turned up many times. The rearrangement links TRBV12-3 or TRBV12-4 to TRBJ2-4; 8 bases align to TRBD1. With 3 bases clipped from V and 6 bases from J, the junction kept 7 bases outside the gene matches. The CDR3 covers 15 residues. CDR3 sequence reads: CASSFTGGRGNIQYF. The CDR3 DNA sequence: TGTGCCAGCAGTTTTACAGGGGGTAGAGGAAACATTCAGTACTTC.

This clonotype was counted a few times. The V gene is TRBV9, the J gene TRBJ2-3; TRBD1 is a possible D gene (7 bases). The germline gives CDR1 SGDLS, CDR2 YYNGEE. V was shortened by 0 bases and J by 4 bases, with 18 bases between the two germline ends. The CDR3 extends over 17 amino acids. In DNA, the CDR3 is TGTGCCAGCAGCGTAGCTCGGGGGACAGATTTTTCAGATACGCAGTATTTT. It translates to CASSVARGTDFSDTQYF.

V and J are TRBV11-2 and TRBJ2-7; a possible D gene is TRBD1 (5 bases). Trimming removed 0 bases from V and 5 bases from J, with 14 bases in between. The germline CDR1 and CDR2 sequences are SGHAT and FQNNGV. CDR3 length equals 15 residues. The chain's CDR3 is CASSLDIQVLHEQYF. The CDR3 DNA follows: TGTGCCAGCAGCTTAGATATACAGGTCCTTCACGAGCAGTACTTC.

The V and J genes are TRBV23-1 and TRBJ1-4, with a possible D match to TRBD1 (5 bases). TRBV23-1 is given ORF status, its function remaining uncertain. V shed 2 bases and J shed 5 bases, with 9 bases lying between them. The CDR3 covers 14 residues. Written as DNA, the CDR3 is TGCGCCAGCAGTCAAGAAGGGGAGAATGAAAAACTGTTTTTT. This sequence encodes CASSQEGENEKLFF.

This clonotype was detected only a few times. This chain uses TRBV7-6 with TRBJ2-1; D perhaps matches TRBD2 (5 bases). Per germline, CDR1 SGHVS and CDR2 FNYEAQ. The CDR3 loop spans 18 amino acids. V lost 2 bases and J lost 4, with 21 bases in between. The CDR3 bases are TGTGCCAGCAGCTTATCGGAGGCGACGGAGTCCATTTACAATGAGCAGTTCTTC. As protein: CASSLSEATESIYNEQFF.